The table lists the clone carrying this T cell receptor beta chain with a few counts. The data were produced by immunoSEQ multiplex PCR, yet TCRdb's version contains in-frame clones alone and is incomplete. The sample shows some 61,000 clones, 60% to 75% of them seen only once. Per germline, CDR1 WSHSY and CDR2 SAAADI. The CDR3 contains 16 residues. The ends were cut back, 0 bases at V and 4 bases at J, with 12 bases in the middle. The data were obtained in a study of T cell clones after liver transplantation. The chain has TRBV10-2 and TRBJ2-2, with a tentative D call TRBD2 (6 bases). Here the sequenced sample was CD4+ T cells from blood, taken at the 22-month timepoint. This TCR came from a human patient who received a liver transplant. Some T cells may be transferred from the graft donor. The CDR3 coding sequence is TGCGCCAGCAGTGAGTCCGCGGGGCGAAGCACCGGGGAGCTGTTTTTT. As protein: CASSESAGRSTGELFF.